The T cell receptor beta chain described here comes from a study of blood T cell repertoires in COVID-19. Study in general: Samples representing acute and convalescent COVID-19 were sourced from the United States, Italy and Spain. Sample material is recorded as cDNA or gDNA derived from T cells, B-cell-depleted T cells, or PBMCs.

In the source study's methods: By means of reference gene primer amplification, nucleated cell counts were estimated. Here immunoSEQ multiplex PCR was the method, and the copy in TCRdb shows in-frame clones only, minus some. For V, J and clone size, that table is used; D and trimming come from the DNA. The table has under 250,000 clones, approximately 88% seen once. This CDR3 spans 12 amino acids. Germline V gene lookup returns CDR1 MDHEN and CDR2 SYDVKM. Trimming pared 1 base from V and 4 bases from J, leaving 5 bases between. The clonotype originates from a man aged 60-69 years who had recovered from COVID-19. The chain couples TRBV28 to TRBJ2-7; D unclear. Sequencing was done on a sample of peripheral blood. The CDR3 sequence is CASSLSQYEQYF. CDR3 nucleotides: TGTGCCAGCAGTTTATCGCAGTACGAGCAGTACTTC.